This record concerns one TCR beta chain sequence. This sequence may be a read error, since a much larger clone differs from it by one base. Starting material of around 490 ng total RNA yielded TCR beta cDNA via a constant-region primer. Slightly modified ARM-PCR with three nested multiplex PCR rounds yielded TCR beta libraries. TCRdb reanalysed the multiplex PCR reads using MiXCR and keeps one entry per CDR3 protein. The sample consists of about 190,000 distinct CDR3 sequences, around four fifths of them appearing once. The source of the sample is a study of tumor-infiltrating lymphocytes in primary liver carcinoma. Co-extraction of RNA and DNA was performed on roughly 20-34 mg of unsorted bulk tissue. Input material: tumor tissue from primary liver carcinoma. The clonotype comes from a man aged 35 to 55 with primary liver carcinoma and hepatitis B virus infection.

CDR3 region: CASSLSAGRVSYNEQFF. The DNA for the CDR3 is TGTGCCAGCAGTTTATCGGCCGGGAGGGTCTCCTACAATGAGCAGTTCTTC. The chain has TRBV28 and TRBJ2-1; 8 bases agree with TRBD2. The CDR3 runs 17 residues. Looked up from germline, CDR1 is MDHEN and CDR2 is SYDVKM. J lost 0 bases, V lost 1 base, and 5 bases had no gene match.